The next 19 T cell receptor beta chains were all read from a single sample in a study of prognosis after radiotherapy for stage I lung cancer. Using two-round multiplex PCR, the authors amplified TCR beta CDR3 from genomic DNA. Every TRBV and TRBJ gene had its own specific primer in first-round PCR. Via MiXCR, TCRdb re-called the multiplex PCR reads, giving one row per CDR3 protein. The repertoire consists of about 16,000 distinct CDR3 sequences, with around 30% occurring once and the leading ten covering around 27%. The sample here was PBMCs, taken before or after stereotactic body radiation therapy (not recorded which). The receptors stem from a donor over 45 with non-small cell lung cancer.

Of note for this clonotype: One base away lies a much larger clone, so this may be a sequencing read error. The chain joins TRBV29-1 to TRBJ2-7, with TRBD1 matching over 10 bases. CDR1 is SQVTM and CDR2 is ANQGSEA in the germline V gene. The CDR3 length is 17 residues. The V gene end was trimmed by 3 bases and the J gene end by 3 bases; junction bases not matched to a gene: 14. Written as DNA, the CDR3 is TGCAGCGTTGACCGGGACAGGGGTAGGTCAGTCATCTACGAGCAGTACTTC. The encoded protein is CSVDRDRGRSVIYEQYF.

Concerning this clonotype itself: At one end the junction does not follow the germline gene, possibly because of a read error. The V call is TRBV12-3 or TRBV12-4, the J call TRBJ2-1, with D possibly matching TRBD1 (6 bases). The CDR3 loop spans 13 amino acids. Here the CDR3 DNA reads TGTGACAGCTGTGCTAGGGGGAGCTATGAGCAGTTCTTC. Its protein product is CDSCARGSYEQFF.

This chain uses TRBV20-1 with TRBJ2-1, with D unresolved. V lost 1 base to trimming and J lost 8 bases, with 12 bases between them. The CDR3 has 13 residues. The V gene's germline CDR1 is DFQATT and CDR2 SNEGSKA (reference sequence). For the CDR3, the DNA is TGCAGTGCTAGAGGCGCCGCCTTCTATGAGCAGTTCTTC. It yields the protein CSARGAAFYEQFF.

This clonotype was seen a single time. This probably arose from a read error, given a far larger clone one base away. The rearrangement uses TRBV2 and TRBJ2-7; 10 bases match TRBD2. Germline trimming cut 7 bases from V and 0 bases from J; bases unmatched to any gene: 3. The germline V gene has CDR1 SNHLY and CDR2 FYNNEI. This CDR3 region has 14 residues. CDR3 coding DNA: TGTGCCAGCATACCTAGCGGGGGCTCCTACGAGCAGTACTTC. Protein product: CASIPSGGSYEQYF.

In this sample, this clonotype turned up many times. V and J are TRBV30 and TRBJ2-1; no clear D. CDR3 size: 12 residues. The germline V gene has CDR1 GTSNPN and CDR2 SVGIG (reference sequence). V gave up 2 bases and J gave up 12 bases, with 14 bases separating them. For the CDR3, the DNA is TGTGCCTGGAGTACTGGACCCACGGGGCAGTTCTTC. Translation gives CAWSTGPTGQFF. The full variable domain, with the rest looked up from reference TRBV30 and TRBJ2-1, is SQTIHQWPATLVQPVGSPLSLECTVEGTSNPNLYWYRQAAGRGLQLLFYSVGIGQISSEVPQNLSASRPQDRQFILSSKKLLLSDSGFYLCAWSTGPTGQFFGPGTRLTVL.

In regard to this clonotype: A read error likely explains this, since a far larger clone differs by one base. The V gene is TRBV6-2 or TRBV6-3, the J gene TRBJ2-7; D is uncertain. V shed 5 bases and J shed 0 bases, with 14 bases lying between them. This CDR3 region has 15 residues. The V gene's germline CDR1 is MNHEY and CDR2 SVGEGT. CDR3 residues: CASSEEMGSSYEQYF. The CDR3 bases are TGTGCCAGCAGTGAAGAGATGGGTAGCTCCTACGAGCAGTACTTC.

About this clonotype: This probably arose from a read error, given a far larger clone one base away. J is TRBJ2-2 and V is TRBV7-3; TRBD2 is a possible D gene (5 bases). The CDR3 extends over 15 amino acids. From germline, CDR1 is SGHTA and CDR2 FQGTGA. The V gene lost 6 bases and the J gene lost 2 bases, with 13 bases spanning the gap. For the CDR3, the DNA is TGTGCCAGCAGACCTTGGACGGGAAACACCGGGGAGCTGTTTTTT. It is translated as CASRPWTGNTGELFF.

This clonotype is categorized as medium-sized. This chain links TRBV6-1 with TRBJ2-7, with D unclear. CDR3 length: 11 amino acids. The V gene's germline CDR1 is MNHNS and CDR2 SASEGT. Trimming left V 6 bases short and J 0 bases short, with 3 bases between. CDR3 loop: CASRHSYEQYF. DNA of the CDR3: TGTGCCAGCAGACACTCCTACGAGCAGTACTTC.

V usage is TRBV5-1 and J usage is TRBJ2-3; the match to TRBD2 covers 10 bases. Germline CDR1 reads SGHRS; CDR2 reads YFSETQ. The CDR3 totals 17 residues. After removal of 3 bases from V and 5 bases from J, the junction contained 12 bases not matched to a gene. As DNA, the CDR3 is TGCGCCAGCAGCTATTCAGTAAGCGGGAGGGCCGAAGATACGCAGTATTTT. The encoded protein is CASSYSVSGRAEDTQYF.

There are many counts of this clonotype. The chain recombines TRBV7-6 with TRBJ1-1, with a tentative D call TRBD1 (5 bases). The CDR3 extends over 13 amino acids. Trimming took 4 bases from V and 4 from J, leaving 10 bases between them. Looked up from germline, CDR1 is SGHVS and CDR2 is FNYEAQ. The CDR3 sequence: CASSSQGGTEAFF. In nucleotides, the CDR3 is TGTGCCAGCAGCTCTCAGGGTGGCACTGAAGCTTTCTTT.

This clonotype was counted at least ten times. The rearrangement links TRBV28 to TRBJ1-5, with D unresolved. V gave up 3 bases and J gave up 3 bases, with 9 bases separating them. CDR3 size: 14 residues. Germline loops: CDR1 MDHEN, CDR2 SYDVKM. The CDR3 protein is CASSLSGSNQPQHF. The DNA of the CDR3 is TGTGCCAGCAGTTTGTCAGGCTCCAATCAGCCCCAGCATTTT.

With respect to this clonotype: A single base is all that separates this from a far larger clone, so a read error is likely. This chain connects TRBV6-9 to TRBJ2-7; weak D call: TRBD2 (6 bases). Per germline, CDR1 MNHGY and CDR2 SVAAGI. The CDR3 is made up of 15 amino acids. CDR3 nucleotide sequence: TGTGCCAACAGTTCTCAGGGAGGCGGTTCCTACGAGCAGTACTTC. Protein product: CANSSQGGGSYEQYF.

This clonotype was found many times. The chain combines TRBV5-1 with TRBJ2-7; the D is unclear. V was clipped by 0 bases and J by 5 bases, with 12 bases between them. The CDR3 is made up of 14 amino acids. Germline CDR1 SGHRS, CDR2 YFSETQ. The CDR3 loop is CASSLDTLKDEQYF. DNA of the CDR3: TGCGCCAGCAGCTTGGACACTCTTAAGGACGAGCAGTACTTC.

Of note for this clonotype: The junction differs from germline at one of its ends, possibly a read error. The gene calls are TRBV20-1 and TRBJ2-1; TRBD2 matches at 8 bases. CDR3 size: 16 residues. In germline, CDR1 is DFQATT, CDR2 SNEGSKA (reference sequence). CDR3 region: CGARDPSGRISNEQFF. Written as DNA, the CDR3 is TGCGGTGCTAGAGACCCCAGCGGGAGAATATCCAATGAGCAGTTCTTC.

This clonotype is medium-sized by share. The J gene is TRBJ2-2, the V gene TRBV6-2 or TRBV6-3; possibly TRBD2 for D (6 bases). The germline V and J ends were trimmed by 5 bases and 3 bases, with 10 bases remaining between them. From germline, CDR1 is MNHEY and CDR2 SVGEGT. The CDR3 spans 14 residues. The CDR3 nucleotides read TGTGCCAGCAGTCCTAGCGCCGACACCGGGGAGCTGTTTTTT. It codes for CASSPSADTGELFF.

This clonotype was picked up many times. The V call is TRBV28, the J call TRBJ2-1, with D tentatively TRBD1 (5 bases). CDR1 is MDHEN and CDR2 is SYDVKM in the germline V gene. V was shortened by 7 bases and J by 0 bases, with 19 bases between the two germline ends. This CDR3 is 17 amino acids long. CDR3 residues: CASNQRSRASSYNEQFF. For the CDR3, the DNA is TGTGCCAGCAACCAGAGATCCAGGGCTAGCTCCTACAATGAGCAGTTCTTC.

Many counts were recorded for this clonotype. This chain uses TRBV20-1 with TRBJ2-7; D remains unclear. Germline CDR1 reads DFQATT; CDR2 reads SNEGSKA (reference sequence). CDR3 length: 13 residues. V gave up 2 bases and J gave up 11 bases, with 19 bases separating them. This CDR3 reads CSARMATGGNEYF. The CDR3 DNA is TGCAGTGCTAGAATGGCTACGGGCGGAAACGAGTACTTC.

This clonotype has ten or more counts. The chain carries TRBV19 and TRBJ2-1; TRBD2 matches at 11 bases. Germline V gene lookup returns CDR1 LNHDA and CDR2 SQIVND (reference sequence). The V gene end was trimmed by 5 bases and the J gene end by 3 bases; junction bases not matched to a gene: 6. The CDR3 consists of 16 residues. The CDR3 here is CASSSGTSGLYNEQFF. In nucleotides, the CDR3 is TGTGCCAGTAGTTCCGGGACTAGCGGACTCTACAATGAGCAGTTCTTC.

The V and J genes are TRBV7-2 and TRBJ1-4; possibly TRBD1 for D (6 bases). V was clipped by 1 base and J by 10 bases, with 19 bases between them. CDR1 SGHTA and CDR2 FQGNSA come from the germline V gene. The CDR3 sequence is 16 residues long. Written as DNA, the CDR3 is TGTGCCAGCAGCTTAGAAGACGGACAGCTCGGGGGAAAACTGTTTTTT. Amino acids: CASSLEDGQLGGKLFF. The full variable domain, rest sourced from reference TRBV7-2 and TRBJ1-4, is GAGVSQSPSNKVTEKGKDVELRCDPISGHTALYWYRQSLGQGLEFLIYFQGNSAPDKSGLPSDRFSAERTGGSVSTLTIQRTQQEDSAVYLCASSLEDGQLGGKLFFGSGTQLSVL.